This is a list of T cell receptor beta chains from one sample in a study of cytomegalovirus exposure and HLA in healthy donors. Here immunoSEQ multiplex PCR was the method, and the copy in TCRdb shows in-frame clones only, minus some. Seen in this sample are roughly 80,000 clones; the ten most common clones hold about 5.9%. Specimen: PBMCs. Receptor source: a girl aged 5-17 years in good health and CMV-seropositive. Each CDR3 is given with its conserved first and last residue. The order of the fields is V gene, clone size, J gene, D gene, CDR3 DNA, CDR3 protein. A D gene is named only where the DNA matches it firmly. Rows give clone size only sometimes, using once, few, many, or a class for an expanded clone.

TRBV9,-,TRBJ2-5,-,TGTGCCAGCAGCGAATCGGGGGTCTCGGAGACCCAGTACTTC,CASSESGVSETQYF
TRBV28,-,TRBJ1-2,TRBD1,TGTGCCAGCAGTAAGGGACAGGGCTACACCTTC,CASSKGQGYTF
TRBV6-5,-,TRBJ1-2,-,TGTGCCAGCGTTAGTCTAACTAACTATGGCTACACCTTC,CASVSLTNYGYTF
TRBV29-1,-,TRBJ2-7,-,TGCAGCGTTGAAGGTCAGGGAACGTCCTCCTACGAGCAGTACTTC,CSVEGQGTSSYEQYF
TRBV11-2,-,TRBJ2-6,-,TGTGCCAGCAGAAGTGGAACAGGGACTGGGGCCAACGTCCTGACTTTC,CASRSGTGTGANVLTF
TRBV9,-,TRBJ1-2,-,TGTGCCAGCAGCCCGGAGCCGTCTCGCACTAACTATGGCTACACCTTC,CASSPEPSRTNYGYTF
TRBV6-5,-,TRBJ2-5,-,TGTGCCAGCAGTTATCAGGGAGGGACCCAGTACTTC,CASSYQGGTQYF
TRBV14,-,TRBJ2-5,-,TGTGCCAGCAGCCAAAGGGGCTATTCGACACCTTTGGAGGAGACCCAGTACTTC,CASSQRGYSTPLEETQYF
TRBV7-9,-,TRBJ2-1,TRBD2,TGTGCCAGCAGCCCCCCCAGGCGGGGGGAGGATGAGCAGTTCTTC,CASSPPRRGEDEQFF
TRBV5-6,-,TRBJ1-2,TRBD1,TGTGCCAGCAGCTCTGGGACAGCTGCGTATGGCTACACCTTC,CASSSGTAAYGYTF
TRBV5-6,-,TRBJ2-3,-,TGTGCCAGCAGCTTGGTGGGCAGGTCGGGCACAGATACGCAGTATTTT,CASSLVGRSGTDTQYF
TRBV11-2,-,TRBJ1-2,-,TGTGCCAGCAGCCCCCTGGAGAATAACTATGGCTACACCTTC,CASSPLENNYGYTF
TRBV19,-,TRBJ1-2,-,TGTGCCAGTAGTATCCCTTACGACAACCACTATGGCTACACCTTC,CASSIPYDNHYGYTF
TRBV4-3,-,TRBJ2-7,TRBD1,TGCGCCAGCAGCCCCGGGACAGGGACCTACGAGCAGTACTTC,CASSPGTGTYEQYF
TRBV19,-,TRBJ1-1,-,TGTGCCAGTACGAGGGCTCGCGCGTCTGAAGCTTTCTTT,CASTRARASEAFF
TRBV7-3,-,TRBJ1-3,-,TGTGCCAGCAGCGAAACAGGGATTTCTGGAAACACCATATATTTT,CASSETGISGNTIYF
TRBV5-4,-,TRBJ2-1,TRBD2,TGTGCCAGCAGCTTATACACGGGACTAGTTTACAATGAGCAGTTCTTC,CASSLYTGLVYNEQFF
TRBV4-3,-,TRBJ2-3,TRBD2,TGCGCCAGCAGCCAAGATCTGCTAGCGGGGAGCACAGATACGCAGTATTTT,CASSQDLLAGSTDTQYF
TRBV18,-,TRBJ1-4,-,TGTGCCAGCTTCACAGGGACGGGTGAAAAACTGTTTTTT,CASFTGTGEKLFF
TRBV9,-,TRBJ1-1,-,TGTGCCAGCAGCGTAGTCGAGGGTCAAATGGAGGCTTTCTTT,CASSVVEGQMEAFF
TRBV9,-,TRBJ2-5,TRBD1,TGTGCCAGCAGCGTAGGGACAGGGGGCGCACGGGAGACCCAGTACTTC,CASSVGTGGARETQYF
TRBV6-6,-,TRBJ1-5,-,TGTGCCAGCAAAGGTCTTCCAGGACTCAATCAGCCCCAGCATTTT,CASKGLPGLNQPQHF
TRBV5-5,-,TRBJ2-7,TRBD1,TGTGCCAGCAGCCCCGGGACAGGATGGTCCCAATCCTACGAGCAGTACTTC,CASSPGTGWSQSYEQYF
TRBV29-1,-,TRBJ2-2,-,TGCAGCGTTGGCCCAGGCCGGGAGAGTGGGGAGCTGTTTTTT,CSVGPGRESGELFF
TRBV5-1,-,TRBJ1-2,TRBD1,TGCGCCAGCAGCTTGGGACAGGGGAATGGCTACACCTTC,CASSLGQGNGYTF
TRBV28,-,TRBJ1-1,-,TGTGCCAGCAGCTTATTGTCTCTTCTCGACGGGGGCACTGAAGCTTTCTTT,CASSLLSLLDGGTEAFF
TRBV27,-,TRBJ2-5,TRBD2,TGTGCCAGCCAAAACGTAGCGGGGCAAGAGACCCAGTACTTC,CASQNVAGQETQYF
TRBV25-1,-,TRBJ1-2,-,TGTGCCAGCAGTGGATCCGGCAGGGAAGCTAACTATGGCTACACCTTC,CASSGSGREANYGYTF
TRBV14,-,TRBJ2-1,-,TGTGCCAGCAGCCGGGTTCTGGACATTAACAATGAGCAGTTCTTC,CASSRVLDINNEQFF
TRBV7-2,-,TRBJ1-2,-,TGTGCCAGCAGCTTATATGGTTCGGACTATGGCTACACCTTC,CASSLYGSDYGYTF
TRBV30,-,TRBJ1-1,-,TGTGCCTGGGCCGGGACATCTTATCGGTCCCCCGACACTGAAGCTTTCTTT,CAWAGTSYRSPDTEAFF
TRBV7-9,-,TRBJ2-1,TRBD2,TGTGCCAGCAGCTCGGGACTAACGGGCTATGAGCAGTTCTTC,CASSSGLTGYEQFF
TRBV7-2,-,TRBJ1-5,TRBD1,TGTGCCAGCAGCCTAAGACAGGGGGCCGACTGGCCCCAGCATTTT,CASSLRQGADWPQHF
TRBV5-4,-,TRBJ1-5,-,TGTGCCAGCAGCAGTGACAGGAATCAGCCCCAGCATTTT,CASSSDRNQPQHF
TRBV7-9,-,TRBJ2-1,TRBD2,TGTGCCAGCAGCTCACAACTAGCGGGGGGTGGATACAATGAGCAGTTCTTC,CASSSQLAGGGYNEQFF
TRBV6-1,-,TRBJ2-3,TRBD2,TGTGCCAGCAGTGAACCCGAGGGACTAGCGGGGGGGCCCCGCACAGATACGCAGTATTTT,CASSEPEGLAGGPRTDTQYF
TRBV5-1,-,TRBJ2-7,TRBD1,TGCGCCAGCAGCCCTGGGACAGGGCCTTACGAGCAGTACTTC,CASSPGTGPYEQYF
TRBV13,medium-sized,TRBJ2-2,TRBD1,TGTGCCAGCAGCTTAGGCCCACCCGGGACAGAGAACACCGGGGAGCTGTTTTTT,CASSLGPPGTENTGELFF
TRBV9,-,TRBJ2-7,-,TGTGCCAGCAGCACACGGACAGGGCGGGAGTCCTACGAGCAGTACTTC,CASSTRTGRESYEQYF
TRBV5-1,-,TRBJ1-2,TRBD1,TGCGCCAGCAGCGTACAGGGGGATGGCTACACCTTC,CASSVQGDGYTF
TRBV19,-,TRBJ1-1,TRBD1,TGTGCCAGTAGTCCCGGACAGGGGGCGGTCACTGAAGCTTTCTTT,CASSPGQGAVTEAFF
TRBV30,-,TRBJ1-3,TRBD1,TGTGCCTGGAGTCCTAAACCGGGACAGGGACTTGTGGACACCATATATTTT,CAWSPKPGQGLVDTIYF
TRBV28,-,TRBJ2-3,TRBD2,TGTGCCAGCAGTGTTGGGACTAGCGGGGGGGCCGCAGATACGCAGTATTTT,CASSVGTSGGAADTQYF
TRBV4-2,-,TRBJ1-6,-,TGTGCCAGCAGCCAAGATCCAACACCCAATTCACCCCTCCACTTT,CASSQDPTPNSPLHF
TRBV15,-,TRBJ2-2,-,TGTGCCACCAGCAGAGAAAAGGGGAGGGAGCTGTTTTTT,CATSREKGRELFF
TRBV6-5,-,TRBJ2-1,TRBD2,TGTGCCAGCAGTCCCTCTAGCGGGGGGTACAATGAGCAGTTCTTC,CASSPSSGGYNEQFF
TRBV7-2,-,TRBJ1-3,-,TGTGCCAGCAGCTTAGTGGTGGCGGCCTCTGGAAACACCATATATTTT,CASSLVVAASGNTIYF
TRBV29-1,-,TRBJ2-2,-,TGCAGCGTTGCAATTTGGCCCGGGGAGCTGTTTTTT,CSVAIWPGELFF
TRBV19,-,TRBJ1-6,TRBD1,TGTGCCAGTCAGGAACAGGGGCATAATTCACCCCTCCACTTT,CASQEQGHNSPLHF
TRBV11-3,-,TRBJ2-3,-,TGTGCCAGCAGCCCCAGACTGGCGGGCCAGAAGACGGATACGCAGTATTTT,CASSPRLAGQKTDTQYF
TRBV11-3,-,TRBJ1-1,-,TGTGCCAGCAGCTTAGGAGGGCGGGATTCTGAAGCTTTCTTT,CASSLGGRDSEAFF
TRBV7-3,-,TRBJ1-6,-,TGTGCCAGCGCACTAGGGATGGCGGACCTATCACCCCTCCACTTT,CASALGMADLSPLHF
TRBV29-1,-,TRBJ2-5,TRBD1,TGCAGCGTTGAACCCGGACAGGGCCAAGAGACCCAGTACTTC,CSVEPGQGQETQYF
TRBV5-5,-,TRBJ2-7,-,TGTGCCAGCAGCGCAACAGGGTCCGTCTACGAGCAGTACTTC,CASSATGSVYEQYF
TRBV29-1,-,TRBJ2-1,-,TGCAGCGTTACGGCCAGGGTCTCCTACAATGAGCAGTTCTTC,CSVTARVSYNEQFF
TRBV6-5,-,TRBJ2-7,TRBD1,TGTGCCAGCAACCCCGGACAGGGGGTCACCTACGAGCAGTACTTC,CASNPGQGVTYEQYF
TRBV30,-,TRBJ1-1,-,TGTGCCTGGAGTCAGTATGGTGAAGCTTTCTTT,CAWSQYGEAFF
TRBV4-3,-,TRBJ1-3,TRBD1,TGCGCCAGCAGCCAAGATCGGGGACAGCGAAACACCATATATTTT,CASSQDRGQRNTIYF
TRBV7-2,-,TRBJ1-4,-,TGTGCCAGCAGCTCTCAGGGTATTAATGAAAAACTGTTTTTT,CASSSQGINEKLFF
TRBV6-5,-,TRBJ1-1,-,TGTGCCAGCAGTTACTCGAATCCGGGGATGGGCACTGAAGCTTTCTTT,CASSYSNPGMGTEAFF